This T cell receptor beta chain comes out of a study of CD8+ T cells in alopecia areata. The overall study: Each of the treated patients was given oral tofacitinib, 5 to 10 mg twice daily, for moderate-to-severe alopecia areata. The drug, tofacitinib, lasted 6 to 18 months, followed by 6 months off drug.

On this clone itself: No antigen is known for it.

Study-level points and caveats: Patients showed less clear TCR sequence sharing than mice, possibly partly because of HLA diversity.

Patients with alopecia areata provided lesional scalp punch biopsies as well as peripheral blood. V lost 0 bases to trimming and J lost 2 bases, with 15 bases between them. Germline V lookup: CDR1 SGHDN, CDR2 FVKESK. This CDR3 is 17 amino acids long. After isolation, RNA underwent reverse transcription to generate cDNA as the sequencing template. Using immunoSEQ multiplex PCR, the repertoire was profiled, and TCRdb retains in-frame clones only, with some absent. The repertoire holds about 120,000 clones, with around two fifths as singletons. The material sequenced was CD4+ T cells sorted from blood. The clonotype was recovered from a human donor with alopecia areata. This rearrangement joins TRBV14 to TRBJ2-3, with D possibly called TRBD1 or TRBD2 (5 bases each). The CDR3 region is CASSQDLGRGPTDTQYF. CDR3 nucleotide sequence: TGTGCCAGCAGCCAAGACCTGGGACGGGGACCCACAGATACGCAGTATTTT.